The source of this TCR beta chain is a study of early T cells in non-severe SARS-CoV-2 infection (dated by TCRdb to 2020 to 2022). Broadly, across the study: Because TCR sequencing was done on bulk RNA from unsorted whole blood, the alpha and beta chains could not be paired.

As for this clonotype: There is no known antigen for this receptor. Per-nucleotide qualities are absent, and no much larger clonotype sits a single base away.

Paper-wide results and their limitations: Matching against VDJdb was skewed toward anti-spike CD8 responses, likely underestimated virus-specific expansions, and missed private and CD4 specificities.

Library preparation employed 5' RACE. TCRdb records NextSeq 500 as the sequencer. Unique molecular identifiers were attached to individual cDNA molecules in the TCR library protocol so that sequencing error and PCR bias could be corrected. TCR alpha and beta chains were both sequenced, and the abundances of alpha and beta sequences in each sample were closely correlated with each other. The study's processing was this. V gene, J gene and CDR3 annotation of TCR sequences was performed with Decombinator V4. TCRs were defined as expanded if a significant change between any two time points was detected under a Poisson model with p below 0.0001. TCR abundances were normalised to the total number of TCRs sequenced in each sample and reported as counts per million. MAIT TCRs were defined by TRAV1-2 paired with TRAJ12, TRAJ20 or TRAJ33, and iNKT TCRs by TRAV10 paired with TRAJ18. VDJdb, accessed 1 November 2021, was searched for CMV, EBV and SARS-CoV-2 annotated TCRs, with TCRs annotated for multiple antigens excluded. Using fastp at Q25 and MiXCR, TCRdb reprocessed the public reads and kept productive beta chains. Rows with one shared CDR3 protein collapse into an entry with the most common genes and DNA. These V and J calls rely on TCRdb rather than the paper's analysis. The table for this sample lists some 80,000 distinct CDR3 sequences; roughly 13% of them were counted only once. The ten largest clones add up to more than 1.2% of the sample.

This was a case-control study nested in a cohort of healthcare workers in London, UK, who had nasopharyngeal swab PCR tests and blood samples taken every week. Healthcare workers were recruited between 23 and 31 March 2020, during the week of the UK lockdown, and were followed weekly for up to roughly 15 weeks. From the cysteine through the phenylalanine, the CDR3 covers 18 amino acids. CDR3 DNA is the only sequence kept; it has 54 bases, read in frame from the first base. V was cut back by 2 bases and J by 5 bases, leaving a gap of 21 bases between them. CDR1 is given as SEHNR and CDR2 as FQNEAQ, both from the germline V gene (reference sequence).

The rearranged segments are TRBV7-9 and TRBJ1-4; possibly the D gene is TRBD1, per 5 matching bases. Sequenced input: whole blood. The source is an adult who was a healthcare worker with PCR-confirmed SARS-CoV-2 infection or an uninfected control (not recorded which). The encoded CDR3 is CASSLTPGGGVWNEKLFF. The nucleotide sequence reads TGTGCCAGCAGCTTAACCCCTGGGGGAGGGGTATGGAATGAAAAACTGTTTTTT.